This T cell receptor beta chain originates from a study of OX40 agonist ivuxolimab in advanced cancers. Some clones are missing from TCRdb's copy, which holds only in-frame ones; the method was immunoSEQ multiplex PCR. The profile shows some 50,000 clones, 90% of them singletons. CDR3 length: 17 amino acids. The ends were cut back, 1 base at V and 5 bases at J, with 20 bases in the middle. The germline gives CDR1 KGHSH, CDR2 LQKENI. This clonotype originated in an adult with an advanced solid tumor such as melanoma, head and neck, liver or kidney cancer. The V gene is TRBV18, the J gene TRBJ2-5; D gene ambiguous. The input for sequencing was CD4+ or CD8+ T cells sorted from blood, taken in a trial of the OX40 agonist ivuxolimab. CDR3: CASSPLLGMGSLETQYF. CDR3 DNA: TGTGCCAGCTCACCACTCTTGGGGATGGGGTCTTTGGAGACCCAGTACTTC.